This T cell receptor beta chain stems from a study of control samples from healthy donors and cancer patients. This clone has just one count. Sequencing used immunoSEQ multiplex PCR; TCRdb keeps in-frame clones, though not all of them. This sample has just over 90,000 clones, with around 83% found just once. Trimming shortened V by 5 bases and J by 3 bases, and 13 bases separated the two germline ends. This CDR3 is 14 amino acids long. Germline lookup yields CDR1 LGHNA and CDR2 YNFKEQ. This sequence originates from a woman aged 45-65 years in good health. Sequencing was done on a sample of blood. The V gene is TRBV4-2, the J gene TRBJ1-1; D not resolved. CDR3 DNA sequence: TGTGCCAGCAGCTTCAGTACGGACTACACTGAAGCTTTCTTT. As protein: CASSFSTDYTEAFF.